Described below is a single TCR beta chain sequence and its context. Losses at the gene ends were 8 bases for V and 3 bases for J; bases not matched to a gene: 8. The CDR3 spans 15 residues. Germline values: CDR1 KGHSH, CDR2 LQKENI. The data stem from a study of cytomegalovirus exposure and HLA in healthy donors. This PCR relied on a set of 60 Vbeta primers and 13 Jbeta primers. Data came from immunoSEQ multiplex PCR; TCRdb stores just in-frame clones and leaves some out. The repertoire holds about 140,000 clones, with 70% to 80% as singletons. Sequenced sample: PBMCs. The chain is built from TRBV18 and TRBJ1-4, with TRBD1 identical over 8 bases. The sequence was obtained from a female donor in good health and CMV-seropositive. This chain's CDR3 is CASPTSTGANEKLFF. CDR3 coding DNA: TGTGCCAGCCCAACATCGACAGGGGCTAATGAAAAACTGTTTTTT.